These 24 T cell receptor beta chains came from one sample sequenced in a study of early T cells in non-severe SARS-CoV-2 infection. TCRdb re-called the 5' RACE reads with MiXCR, one entry per CDR3 protein. Here the sample spans roughly 100,000 distinct CDR3 sequences, about an eighth being singletons. The specimen was whole blood. The source of these receptors is an adult who was a healthcare worker with PCR-confirmed SARS-CoV-2 infection or an uninfected control (not recorded which).

The V call is TRBV28, the J call TRBJ2-3; the D is unclear. Germline-derived CDR1 and CDR2 are MDHEN and SYDVKM. Trimming cost V 3 bases and J 10 bases, with 11 bases left between them. The CDR3 has 12 amino acids. For the CDR3, the DNA is TGTGCCAGCAGTTTGTCCCCGGATGCGCAGTATTTT. This sequence encodes CASSLSPDAQYF. The full variable domain, completed using reference TRBV28 and TRBJ2-3, is DVKVTQSSRYLVKRTGEKVFLECVQDMDHENMFWYRQDPGLGLRLIYFSYDVKMKEKGDIPEGYSVSREKKERFSLILESASTNQTSMYLCASSLSPDAQYFGPGTRLTVL.

The rearrangement uses TRBV10-2 and TRBJ2-7, with a tentative D call TRBD2 (6 bases). This CDR3 comprises 11 residues. V shed 5 bases and J shed 5 bases, with 7 bases lying between them. Germline loops: CDR1 WSHSY, CDR2 SAAADI. The CDR3 DNA reads as TGCGCCAGCAGTCCGGGGGACGAGCAGTACTTC. Translated: CASSPGDEQYF.

This clonotype came up a few times. The chain has TRBV4-3 and TRBJ2-7; D assignment may be TRBD1 or TRBD2 (5 bases each). V lost 0 bases and J 6 bases, leaving 15 bases between the germline ends. CDR1 LGHNA and CDR2 YSLEER come from the germline V gene. The CDR3 runs 15 residues. The DNA of the CDR3 is TGCGCCAGCAGCCAAGAAATAACGAGGGGCGCCGAGCAGTACTTC. Its translation: CASSQEITRGAEQYF.

This clonotype has at least ten counts. J is TRBJ2-1 and V is TRBV7-9, with D perhaps given as TRBD1 or TRBD2 (5 bases each). Germline assignment: CDR1 SEHNR and CDR2 FQNEAQ (reference sequence). Trimming shortened V by 11 bases and J by 8 bases, and 13 bases separated the two germline ends. The CDR3 has 11 amino acids. CDR3 DNA sequence: TGTGCCGTGCCCGGGACCTATGAGCAGTTCTTC. It codes for CAVPGTYEQFF. Full variable domain (rest looked up from reference TRBV7-9 and TRBJ2-1): DTGVSQNPRHKITKRGQNVTFRCDPISEHNRLYWYRQTLGQGPEFLTYFQNEAQLEKSRLLSDRFSAERPKGSFSTLEIQRTEQGDSAMYLCAVPGTYEQFFGPGTRLTVL.

Ten or more counts support this clonotype. The chain recombines TRBV20-1 with TRBJ1-6; D gene uncertain. The CDR3 has 15 amino acids. V lost 0 bases and J lost 7, with 13 bases in between. Germline loops: CDR1 DFQATT, CDR2 SNEGSKA (reference sequence). The CDR3 loop reads CSAREEGGRNSPLHF. The CDR3 DNA follows: TGCAGTGCTAGAGAGGAAGGAGGCAGGAATTCACCCCTCCACTTT.

J is TRBJ2-6 and V is TRBV4-1; 7 bases line up with TRBD1. Per the germline V gene, CDR1 is MGHRA and CDR2 is YSYEKL. The CDR3 is 18 amino acids. V dropped 2 bases and J dropped 0; count of bases not matched to a gene: 7. In nucleotides, the CDR3 is TGCGCCAGCAGCCAAACGGGACAGCTGAACTCTGGGGCCAACGTCCTGACTTTC. Translated: CASSQTGQLNSGANVLTF.

The chain employs TRBV6-1 and TRBJ2-7; TRBD1 is a possible D gene (6 bases). Trimming took off 0 bases at V and 1 base at J, with 10 bases between the two ends. Germline CDR1 reads MNHNS; CDR2 reads SASEGT. CDR3 length: 15 residues. CDR3 bases: TGTGCCAGCAGTGAAGCATTGGACAGTTCCTACGAGCAGTACTTC. Encoded protein: CASSEALDSSYEQYF.

This clonotype was counted at least ten times. V is TRBV2 and J is TRBJ2-3; no clear D gene. The length of the CDR3 is 14 residues. Germline-derived CDR1 and CDR2 are SNHLY and FYNNEI. Trimming cost V 4 bases and J 2 bases, with 10 bases left between them. The CDR3 here is CASSVGYNTDTQYF. CDR3 bases: TGTGCCAGCAGTGTTGGGTATAACACAGATACGCAGTATTTT.

This clonotype was detected only a few times. The DNA for the CDR3 is TGTGCCAGCAGAGACCGGGACAAACTTTCCTACGAGCAGTACTTC. It translates to CASRDRDKLSYEQYF. The chain uses TRBV27 and TRBJ2-7; tentatively, D is TRBD1 (6 bases). V lost 6 bases and J lost 1, with 16 bases in between. Per germline, CDR1 MNHEY and CDR2 SMNVEV (reference sequence). This CDR3 comprises 15 residues.

This chain joins TRBV7-9 and TRBJ1-1; tentatively, D is TRBD1 (5 bases). The CDR3 has 13 residues. V dropped 4 bases and J dropped 9 bases, with 15 bases sitting between them. The V gene's germline CDR1 is SEHNR and CDR2 FQNEAQ (reference sequence). The chain's CDR3 is CASSSGRGPQAFF. CDR3 nucleotide sequence: TGTGCCAGCAGCTCAGGGCGAGGCCCTCAAGCTTTCTTT.

This rearrangement joins TRBV11-2 to TRBJ2-7; D is tentatively TRBD1 or TRBD2 (5 bases each). The germline V gene has CDR1 SGHAT and CDR2 FQNNGV. The length of the CDR3 is 15 residues. Trimming pared 2 bases from V and 5 bases from J, leaving 16 bases between. The CDR3 here is CASSLRDAVDHEQYF. The DNA for the CDR3 is TGTGCCAGCAGCTTAAGGGACGCGGTAGACCACGAGCAGTACTTC.

This clonotype was observed a few times. The J gene is TRBJ2-2, the V gene TRBV2; 11 bases align to TRBD1. V lost 8 bases to trimming and J lost 6 bases; unmatched junction nucleotides: 8. Germline CDR1 is SNHLY and CDR2 is FYNNEI. The CDR3 extends over 15 amino acids. The CDR3 sequence: CASYPGQGDAGELFF. DNA for the CDR3: TGTGCCAGCTATCCGGGACAGGGGGATGCCGGGGAGCTGTTTTTT.

The chain couples TRBV3-1 to TRBJ2-1, with TRBD2 matching over 12 bases. J was trimmed by 8 bases and V by 2 bases; bases with no gene match: 1. Germline V gene sequence: CDR1 LGHDT, CDR2 YNNKEL (reference sequence). The CDR3 runs 14 residues. The CDR3 spells CASSQLAGGDEQFF. The CDR3 bases are TGTGCCAGCAGCCAACTAGCGGGAGGGGATGAGCAGTTCTTC.

This clonotype has only a few counts. CDR3 region: CASSQVAGRPYEQYF. Here the CDR3 DNA reads TGCGCCAGCAGCCAAGTCGCAGGGAGGCCCTACGAGCAGTACTTC. The chain joins TRBV4-1 to TRBJ2-7, with TRBD2 as a possible D gene (6 bases). Germline V gene lookup returns CDR1 MGHRA and CDR2 YSYEKL. The CDR3 totals 15 residues. Trimming stripped 1 base from V and 2 bases from J, with 12 bases between.

This clonotype was found many times. CDR3 DNA: TGTGCCAGCAGCTCGACTCGGGGTGAGCAGTACTTC. Translation gives CASSSTRGEQYF. V gene TRBV11-2 combines with J gene TRBJ2-7, with D perhaps matching TRBD2 (5 bases). Trimming pared 4 bases from V and 7 bases from J, leaving 11 bases between. CDR1 and CDR2 from the germline V gene are SGHAT and FQNNGV. The CDR3 length is 12 residues.

V is TRBV12-3 or TRBV12-4 and J is TRBJ2-1, with D hard to call. Deletions cut 4 bases from V and 5 bases from J, with 6 bases between. This CDR3 comprises 12 residues. DNA of the CDR3: TGTGCCAGCAGTTATCCTAACAATGAGCAGTTCTTC. Protein product: CASSYPNNEQFF.

In its sample, this clonotype was seen many times. V gene TRBV28 combines with J gene TRBJ2-5; no reliable D call. The CDR3 is 12 amino acids. The V end lost 4 bases, the J end lost 1 base, and 4 bases lay between the germline ends. Germline-derived CDR1 and CDR2 are MDHEN and SYDVKM. The CDR3 DNA reads as TGTGCCAGCAGTTACTTCCAAGAGACCCAGTACTTC. This encodes CASSYFQETQYF.

This clonotype was recorded many times. This sequence joins TRBV6-6 and TRBJ1-6; 7 bases align to TRBD1. Germline CDR1 is MNHNY and CDR2 is SVGAGI (reference sequence). V dropped 8 bases and J dropped 6; count of bases not matched to a gene: 13. The CDR3 runs 16 residues. CDR3 sequence reads: CASSSLRDRPNSPLHF. The CDR3 bases are TGTGCCAGCTCTTCTCTCCGGGACAGACCTAATTCACCCCTCCACTTT.

The chain combines TRBV13 with TRBJ2-1; the D is unclear. Germline V CDR1 and CDR2: PRHDT, FYEKMQ (reference sequence). The CDR3 consists of 11 residues. The germline V and J ends were trimmed by 4 bases and 3 bases, with 1 base remaining between them. CDR3 sequence: CASSCYNEQFF. CDR3 nucleotide sequence: TGTGCCAGCAGCTGCTACAATGAGCAGTTCTTC.

This clonotype was observed a handful of times. The chain recombines TRBV4-1 with TRBJ2-7; D gene uncertain. The length of the CDR3 is 14 residues. Trimming pared 1 base from V and 0 bases from J, leaving 7 bases between. CDR1 MGHRA and CDR2 YSYEKL come from the germline V gene. In nucleotides, the CDR3 is TGCGCCAGCAGCCAAGGCCCCAGCTCCTACGAGCAGTACTTC. Translating it yields CASSQGPSSYEQYF.

The rearrangement links TRBV7-9 to TRBJ2-1, with 8 bases lining up with TRBD2. The CDR3 is 14 residues long. The J segment lost 3 bases and the V segment lost 8 bases, leaving 6 bases of the junction unmatched. From germline, CDR1 is SEHNR and CDR2 FQNEAQ (reference sequence). The CDR3 DNA follows: TGTGCCAGCCGATCTAGCGGGCTCTACAATGAGCAGTTCTTC. This encodes CASRSSGLYNEQFF.

This clonotype was detected ten times or more. The chain couples TRBV11-3 to TRBJ2-3, with D perhaps matching TRBD1 (6 bases). Germline V lookup: CDR1 SGHNT, CDR2 YENEEA. CDR3 length equals 17 residues. V lost 4 bases and J lost 3, with 20 bases in between. Here the CDR3 reads CASSSWDNRLGTDTQYF. In nucleotides, the CDR3 is TGTGCCAGCAGCTCGTGGGACAACCGACTGGGTACAGATACGCAGTATTTT.

This clonotype was counted a few times. The J gene is TRBJ2-7, the V gene TRBV7-2; tentative D call: TRBD1 (6 bases). Germline-derived CDR1 and CDR2 are SGHTA and FQGNSA. V shed 5 bases and J shed 2 bases, with 16 bases lying between them. This CDR3 spans 15 amino acids. This CDR3 reads CASSLQGPNPYEQYF. The CDR3 region has the DNA TGTGCCAGCAGCCTGCAGGGGCCTAATCCCTACGAGCAGTACTTC.

V and J are TRBV30 and TRBJ2-2; 9 bases map to TRBD1. This CDR3 is built from 15 residues. The germline V gene has CDR1 GTSNPN and CDR2 SVGIG (reference sequence). Trimming cost V 1 base and J 7 bases; bases outside gene matches: 7. CDR3 loop: CAWSDRDRASGELFF. The CDR3, as DNA: TGTGCCTGGAGTGACAGGGACAGGGCGAGCGGGGAGCTGTTTTTT.